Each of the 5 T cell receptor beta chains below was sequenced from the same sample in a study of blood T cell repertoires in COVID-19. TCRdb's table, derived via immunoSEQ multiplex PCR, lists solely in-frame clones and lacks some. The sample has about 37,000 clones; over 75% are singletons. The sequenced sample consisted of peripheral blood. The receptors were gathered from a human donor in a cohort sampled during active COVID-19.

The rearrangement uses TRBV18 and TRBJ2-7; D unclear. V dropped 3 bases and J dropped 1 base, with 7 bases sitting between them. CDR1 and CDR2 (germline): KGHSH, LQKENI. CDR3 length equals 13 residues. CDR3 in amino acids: CASSPSQSYEQYF. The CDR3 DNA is TGTGCCAGCTCACCGTCCCAGTCCTACGAGCAGTACTTC.

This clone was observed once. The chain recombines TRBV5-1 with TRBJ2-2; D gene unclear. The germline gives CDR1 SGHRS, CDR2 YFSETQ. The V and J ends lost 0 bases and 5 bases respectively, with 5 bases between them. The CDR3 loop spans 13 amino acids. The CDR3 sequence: CASSLASTGELFF. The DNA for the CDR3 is TGCGCCAGCAGCTTGGCTTCGACCGGGGAGCTGTTTTTT.

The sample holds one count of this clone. The CDR3 coding sequence is TGTGCCAGCTCATTAGAGGCAGGGACAGGGGGCTACGAGCAGTACTTC. Its protein is CASSLEAGTGGYEQYF. The chain combines TRBV18 with TRBJ2-7; TRBD1 agrees at 11 bases. J gave up 3 bases and V 5 bases, and 9 bases lay outside the gene matches. This CDR3 contains 16 residues. From germline, CDR1 is KGHSH and CDR2 LQKENI.

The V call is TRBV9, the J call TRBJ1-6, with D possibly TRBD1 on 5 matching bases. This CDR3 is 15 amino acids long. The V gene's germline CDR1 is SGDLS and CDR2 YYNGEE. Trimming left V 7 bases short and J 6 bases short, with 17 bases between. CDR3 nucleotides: TGTGCCAGCGCTCAGGGAGGAAGAGGTAATTCACCCCTCCACTTT. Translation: CASAQGGRGNSPLHF.

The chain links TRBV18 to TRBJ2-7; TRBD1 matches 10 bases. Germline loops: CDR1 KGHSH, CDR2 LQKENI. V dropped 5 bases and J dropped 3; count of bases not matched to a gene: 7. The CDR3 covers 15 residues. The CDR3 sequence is CASSATGTGVYEQYF. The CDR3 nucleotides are TGTGCCAGCTCAGCAACCGGGACAGGGGTCTACGAGCAGTACTTC.